A single sample is the source of the 15 T cell receptor beta chains below, sequenced in a study of T cells in Graves' hyperthyroidism and ophthalmopathy. TCR beta CDR3 sequences were amplified from RNA transcripts. In the first-round RT-PCR of the TCR CDR3, the HTBI primer set was used. TCRdb re-analysed the multiplex PCR reads in MiXCR, keeping a single row per CDR3 protein. The sample lists about 400,000 distinct CDR3 sequences; approximately 15% were seen once. Sample: blood. All receptors derive from a woman aged 18-29 years with Graves' hyperthyroidism.

This clonotype was counted at least ten times. This sequence joins TRBV7-2 and TRBJ2-3; maybe TRBD2 (6 bases). V lost 3 bases and J lost 2, with 12 bases in between. Per germline, CDR1 SGHTA and CDR2 FQGNSA. The CDR3 consists of 15 residues. The CDR3 bases are TGTGCCAGCAGCTTCGTTCCGGGACTCACAGATACGCAGTATTTT. Its protein product is CASSFVPGLTDTQYF.

With respect to this clonotype: With a much larger clone just one base away, this may be a read error. V and J are TRBV20-1 and TRBJ2-1, with 9 bases matching TRBD1. The ends lost 3 bases at V and 10 bases at J; junction bases unmatched: 7. The CDR3 contains 13 residues. Per the germline V gene, CDR1 is DFQATT and CDR2 is SNEGSKA (reference sequence). The CDR3 nucleotides are TGCAGTGCTAGGAGGGACAGGGACTACGAGCAGTTCTTC. Translated, it gives CSARRDRDYEQFF.

This clonotype has ten or more counts. The rearrangement uses TRBV6-1 and TRBJ2-1; D gene unclear. This CDR3 comprises 15 residues. V was shortened by 6 bases and J by 0 bases, with 12 bases between the two germline ends. Germline CDR1 is MNHNS and CDR2 is SASEGT. In nucleotides, the CDR3 is TGTGCCAGCAGCCTTAGCTACCTCTCCTACAATGAGCAGTTCTTC. Translated: CASSLSYLSYNEQFF.

In this sample, this clonotype turned up many times. V usage is TRBV2 and J usage is TRBJ1-1, with 9 bases lining up with TRBD1. The CDR3 sequence is 14 residues long. Unmatched junction bases numbered 7, after V lost 6 bases and J lost 5 bases. Germline values: CDR1 SNHLY, CDR2 FYNNEI. The CDR3 DNA reads as TGTGCCAGCAGGGCGGGGACAGGGAAAACTGAAGCTTTCTTT. Its protein product is CASRAGTGKTEAFF.

This chain connects TRBV20-1 to TRBJ2-3; 10 nucleotides align to TRBD1. Unmatched junction bases numbered 6, after V lost 5 bases and J lost 1 base. Germline CDR1 reads DFQATT; CDR2 reads SNEGSKA (reference sequence). There are 15 residues in the CDR3. The CDR3 DNA reads as TGCAGTGCTTTTTCCGGGACAGGGGGCACAGATACGCAGTATTTT. Translated: CSAFSGTGGTDTQYF.

This clonotype was seen at least ten times. The chain employs TRBV12-3 or TRBV12-4 and TRBJ1-1, with D maybe TRBD1 (5 bases). The CDR3 consists of 14 residues. V dropped 4 bases and J dropped 5 bases, with 14 bases sitting between them. The CDR3 DNA is TGTGCCAGCAGTTCCTCCGTTGGGGGAACTGAAGCTTTCTTT. Protein product: CASSSSVGGTEAFF.

This clonotype was observed a few times. This chain uses TRBV6-1 with TRBJ1-3; weak D call: TRBD1 (6 bases). From germline, CDR1 is MNHNS and CDR2 SASEGT. The CDR3 runs to 14 residues. V was cut by 8 bases and J by 2 bases, with 13 bases left in between. The CDR3 sequence is CASGLGGTGNTIYF. The DNA for the CDR3 is TGTGCCAGCGGCCTAGGGGGTACTGGAAACACCATATATTTT.

There are many counts of this clonotype. The rearrangement uses TRBV20-1 and TRBJ2-1, with D unclear. V shed 3 bases and J shed 8 bases, with 11 bases lying between them. The length of the CDR3 is 12 residues. Per the germline V gene, CDR1 is DFQATT and CDR2 is SNEGSKA (reference sequence). The DNA of the CDR3 is TGCAGTGCTAGGTCGCACAGTCATGAGCAGTTCTTC. It is translated as CSARSHSHEQFF.

This clonotype has just a few counts. The chain combines TRBV5-1 with TRBJ2-2, with 8 bases lining up with TRBD2. The germline V gene has CDR1 SGHRS and CDR2 YFSETQ. V trimming: 4 bases; J trimming: 1 base; junction bases outside the gene matches: 3. This CDR3 contains 15 residues. The CDR3 bases are TGCGCCAGCAGCACGAGCGGGGGGAACACCGGGGAGCTGTTTTTT. Translating it yields CASSTSGGNTGELFF.

This clonotype was seen repeatedly, ten times or more. The chain couples TRBV3-1 to TRBJ2-7; no firm D call. The V and J ends lost 1 base and 2 bases respectively, with 12 bases between them. The CDR3 runs to 15 residues. The germline V gene has CDR1 LGHDT and CDR2 YNNKEL (reference sequence). CDR3 sequence (DNA): TGTGCCAGCAGCCAAGCCACTGACCTTACCTACGAGCAGTACTTC. It encodes CASSQATDLTYEQYF.

This clonotype was detected a few times. Just one base apart from a much larger clone, this may be a read error. The rearrangement uses TRBV9 and TRBJ1-2; D remains unclear. This CDR3 has 13 residues. The germline CDR1 and CDR2 sequences are SGDLS and YYNGEE. The DNA for the CDR3 is TGTGCCAGCAGCGTAGACTTTAACTATGACTACACCTTC. Translated: CASSVDFNYDYTF.

J is TRBJ1-6 and V is TRBV28; possible D gene TRBD1, 5 bases. CDR1 is MDHEN, CDR2 SYDVKM, per germline. This CDR3 is 15 amino acids long. Between the trimmed V and J ends, which lost 5 bases and 8 bases, there was a span of 16 bases. The DNA for the CDR3 is TGTGCCAGCAGTGCCTCGGGGACGTCCCATTCACCCCTCCACTTT. This gives the protein CASSASGTSHSPLHF.

This clonotype was detected ten times or more. V gene TRBV13 combines with J gene TRBJ1-1, with D unresolved. The germline V gene encodes CDR1 PRHDT and CDR2 FYEKMQ (reference sequence). The CDR3 totals 17 residues. With 0 bases removed from V and 3 bases from J, the gap between germline ends came to 17 bases. CDR3 nucleotide sequence: TGTGCCAGCAGCTTAGGCTTCTTGCCGGACGGGGACACTGAAGCTTTCTTT. Encoded protein: CASSLGFLPDGDTEAFF.

This clonotype was counted many times. The CDR3: CASSASDWEKLFF. CDR3 DNA: TGTGCCAGCAGCGCCTCGGACTGGGAGAAACTGTTTTTT. The chain carries TRBV7-9 and TRBJ1-4; no reliable D call. Germline V lookup: CDR1 SEHNR, CDR2 FQNEAQ (reference sequence). V was clipped by 5 bases and J by 11 bases, with 15 bases between them. The CDR3 has 13 residues.

In this sample, this clonotype turned up a few times. In nucleotides, the CDR3 is TGTGCCAGCAGTTACGGGGGTCGCCAAGAGACCCAGTACTTC. The encoded protein is CASSYGGRQETQYF. This chain joins TRBV6-6 and TRBJ2-5, with D tentatively TRBD1 or TRBD2 (5 bases each). Germline V gene lookup returns CDR1 MNHNY and CDR2 SVGAGI (reference sequence). CDR3 length: 14 amino acids. Trimming removed 2 bases from V and 1 base from J, with 8 bases in between.